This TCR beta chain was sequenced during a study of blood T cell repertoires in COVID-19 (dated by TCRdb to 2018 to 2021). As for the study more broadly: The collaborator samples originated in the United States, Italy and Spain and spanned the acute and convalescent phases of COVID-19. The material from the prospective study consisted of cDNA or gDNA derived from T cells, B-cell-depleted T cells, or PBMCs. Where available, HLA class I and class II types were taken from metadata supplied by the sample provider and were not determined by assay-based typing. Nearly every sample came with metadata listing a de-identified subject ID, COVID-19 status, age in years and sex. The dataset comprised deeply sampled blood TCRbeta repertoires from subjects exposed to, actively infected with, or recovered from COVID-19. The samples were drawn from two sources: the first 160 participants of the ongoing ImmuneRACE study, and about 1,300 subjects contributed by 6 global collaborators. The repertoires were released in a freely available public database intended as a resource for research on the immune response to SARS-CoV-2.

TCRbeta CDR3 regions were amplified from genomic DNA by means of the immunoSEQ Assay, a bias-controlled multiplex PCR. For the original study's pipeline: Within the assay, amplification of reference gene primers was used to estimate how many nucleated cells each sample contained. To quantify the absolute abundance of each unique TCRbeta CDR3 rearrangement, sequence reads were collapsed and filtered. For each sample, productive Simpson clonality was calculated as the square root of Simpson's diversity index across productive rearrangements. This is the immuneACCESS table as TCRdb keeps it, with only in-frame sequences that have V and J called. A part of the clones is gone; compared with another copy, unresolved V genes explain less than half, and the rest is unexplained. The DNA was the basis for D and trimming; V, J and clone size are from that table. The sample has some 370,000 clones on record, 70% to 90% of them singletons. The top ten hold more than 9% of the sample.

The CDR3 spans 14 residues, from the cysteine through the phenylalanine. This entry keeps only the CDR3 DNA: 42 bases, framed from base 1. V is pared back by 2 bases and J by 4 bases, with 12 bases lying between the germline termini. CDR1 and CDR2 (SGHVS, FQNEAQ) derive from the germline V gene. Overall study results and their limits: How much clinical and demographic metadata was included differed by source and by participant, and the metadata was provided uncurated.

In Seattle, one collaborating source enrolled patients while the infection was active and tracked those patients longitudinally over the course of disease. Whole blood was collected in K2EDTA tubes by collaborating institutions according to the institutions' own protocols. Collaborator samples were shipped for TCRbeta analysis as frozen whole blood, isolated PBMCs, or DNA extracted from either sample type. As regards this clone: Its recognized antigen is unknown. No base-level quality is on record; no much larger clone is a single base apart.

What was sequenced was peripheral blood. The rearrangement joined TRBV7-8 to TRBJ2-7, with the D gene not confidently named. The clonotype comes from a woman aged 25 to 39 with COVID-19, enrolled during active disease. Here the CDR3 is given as CASSLSSRLYEQYF. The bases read TGTGCCAGCAGCTTATCGTCCAGATTATACGAGCAGTACTTC.